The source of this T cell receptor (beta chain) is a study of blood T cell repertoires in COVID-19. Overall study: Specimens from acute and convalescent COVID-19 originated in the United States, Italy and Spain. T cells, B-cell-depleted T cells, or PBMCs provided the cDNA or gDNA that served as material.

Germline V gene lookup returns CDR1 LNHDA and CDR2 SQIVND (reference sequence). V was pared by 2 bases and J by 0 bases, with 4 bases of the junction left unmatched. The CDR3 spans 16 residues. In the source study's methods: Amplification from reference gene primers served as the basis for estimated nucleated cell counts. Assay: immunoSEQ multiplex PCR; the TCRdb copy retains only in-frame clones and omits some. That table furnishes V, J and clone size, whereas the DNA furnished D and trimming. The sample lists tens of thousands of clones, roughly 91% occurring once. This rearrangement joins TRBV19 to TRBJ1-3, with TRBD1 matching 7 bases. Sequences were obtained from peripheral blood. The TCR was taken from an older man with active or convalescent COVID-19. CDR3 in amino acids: CASSIRTGRSGNTIYF. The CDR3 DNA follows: TGTGCCAGTAGTATACGGACAGGCCGCTCTGGAAACACCATATATTTT.